Listed below are T cell receptor beta chains from one sample, sequenced in a study of T cell repertoires in cytomegalovirus infection. For these receptors, no antigen is known. A single record per CDR3 protein comes from TCRdb applying MiXCR to the reads. The data contain hundreds of thousands of distinct CDR3 sequences, roughly 30% of them seen just once; the ten biggest clones take up roughly an eighth. The source material was cultured CD8+ T cells from PBMCs, sampled from culture after CMV antigen stimulation. The receptors originated from a human donor in good health (CMV status not recorded). Some clones in this sample may be carry-over from other donors' samples. The CDR3 runs from the conserved cysteine through the conserved F or W. The D gene is left open where the match is weak. Part of the rows lack a size; the others show once, few, many or a class for expanded clones.

V gene,J gene,clone size,D gene,CDR3 DNA,CDR3 protein
TRBV6-6,TRBJ2-3,.,.,TGTGCCAGCAGTTACTACGGACAGCCGACGGCAGATACGCAGTATTTT,CASSYYGQPTADTQYF
TRBV6-1,TRBJ2-2,few,TRBD1,TGTGCCAGCACGGCCGGGACAGACACCGGGGAGCTGTTTTTT,CASTAGTDTGELFF
TRBV7-9,TRBJ1-1,few,.,TGTGCCAGCAGCTTTAGTCCGTCGGACACTGAAGCTTTCTTT,CASSFSPSDTEAFF
TRBV6-5,TRBJ1-6,few,.,TGTGCCAGCAGTTACTCCTGGAGCTCCTATAATTCACCCCTCCACTTT,CASSYSWSSYNSPLHF
TRBV7-9,TRBJ1-5,.,.,TGTGCCAGCAGTTCTCAGGGTTGGGATCAGCCCCAGCATTTT,CASSSQGWDQPQHF
TRBV7-9,TRBJ1-6,.,TRBD1,TGTGCCAGCAGCACGTTACAGGGGTCGGATTCACCCCTCCACTTT,CASSTLQGSDSPLHF
TRBV12-3/TRBV12-4,TRBJ2-7,many,TRBD1,TGTGCCAGCAGTTCCCGAGGACAGGGGGCCTACGAGCAGTACTTC,CASSSRGQGAYEQYF
TRBV6-1,TRBJ2-5,few,.,TGTGCCAGCAGGGACGTAGACAGGCCGTACCAAGAGACCCAGTACTTC,CASRDVDRPYQETQYF
TRBV6-5,TRBJ1-6,.,.,TGTGCCAGCAGTTACTCAGGACATTATAATTCACCCCTCCACTTT,CASSYSGHYNSPLHF
TRBV12-3/TRBV12-4,TRBJ2-3,many,.,TGTGCCAGCAGGGCCGATGGGGGAAATACGCAGTATTTT,CASRADGGNTQYF
TRBV7-9,TRBJ2-3,many,TRBD2,TGTGCCAGCAGCTTACCTGCGGGGGGTTTCACTAGCACAGATACGCAGTATTTT,CASSLPAGGFTSTDTQYF
TRBV13,TRBJ2-7,.,.,TGTGCCAGCAGCGAGCCTGGGTCTGCCTACGAGCAGTACTTC,CASSEPGSAYEQYF
TRBV12-3/TRBV12-4,TRBJ1-1,few,.,TGTGCCAGCAGCGCACACGCAGGGGTGTGGAGCACTGAAGCTTTCTTT,CASSAHAGVWSTEAFF
TRBV7-6,TRBJ2-1,many,.,TGTGCCAGCCTTGGCGGCTCCTACAATGAGCAGTTCTTC,CASLGGSYNEQFF
TRBV27,TRBJ1-2,.,.,TGTGCCAGCCGCCGGGACAACTATGGCTACACCTTC,CASRRDNYGYTF
TRBV6-1,TRBJ1-1,.,TRBD1,TGTGCCAGCAGTCCAGGGGGTTTGGTGACTGAAGCTTTCTTT,CASSPGGLVTEAFF
TRBV10-3,TRBJ2-1,.,.,TGTGCCATCAAAGGGGCGAGCTCCTACAATGAGCAGTTCTTC,CAIKGASSYNEQFF
TRBV5-3,TRBJ1-5,.,TRBD1,TGTGCCAGCAGCGCCACAGGGGCAACTTATCAGCCCCAGCATTTT,CASSATGATYQPQHF
TRBV20-1,TRBJ2-3,few,TRBD1,TGCAGTGCTATAGGGACAGGCGAACGGGGAGACGGCGATACGCAGTATTTT,CSAIGTGERGDGDTQYF
TRBV7-9,TRBJ1-1,many,.,TGTGCCAGCAGCCGTACCGGGACACGGGACCTGAGGGGATACTTT,CASSRTGTRDLRGYF
TRBV20-1,TRBJ2-1,.,.,TGCAGTGCGCTATGGACGGAGGGATATGAGCAGTTCTTC,CSALWTEGYEQFF
TRBV20-1,TRBJ2-2,.,TRBD2,TGCAGTGCTAGAGCGTGGCTAGCGGTTATCAACACCGGGGAGCTGTTTTTT,CSARAWLAVINTGELFF
TRBV28,TRBJ1-4,.,.,TGTGCCAGCCGTAAGAATGAAAAACTGTTTTTT,CASRKNEKLFF
TRBV5-5,TRBJ1-2,.,TRBD1,TGTGCCAGCAGCTTAAAGGCAGGGGGCCCCCATGGCTACACCTTC,CASSLKAGGPHGYTF
TRBV10-3,TRBJ1-2,.,TRBD1,TGTGCCGTCCTCCGGGACAGGGTTAACTATGGCTACACCTTC,CAVLRDRVNYGYTF
TRBV7-6,TRBJ2-1,once,.,TGTGTCACCTACAGGGATGAGCAGTTCTTC,CVTYRDEQFF
TRBV25-1,TRBJ1-2,.,TRBD1,TGTGCCAGCAGTGAATGGGACAGGGGCCATACTAACTATGGCTACACCTTC,CASSEWDRGHTNYGYTF
TRBV5-1,TRBJ2-2,once,.,TGCGCCAACCCCCACCCCGGGGAGCTGTTTTTT,CANPHPGELFF
TRBV7-8,TRBJ1-1,.,.,TGTGCCAGCAGCTTAGCGTCCCAGGGAGCTTTCTTT,CASSLASQGAFF
TRBV28,TRBJ2-3,few,.,TGTGCCAGCAGTTCACGGGAGAACGCAGATACGCAGTATTTT,CASSSRENADTQYF
TRBV11-3,TRBJ2-7,.,TRBD1,TGTGCCAGCAGCTTAGATCTCGGACAGGGCGGCTACGAGCAGTACTTC,CASSLDLGQGGYEQYF
TRBV4-1,TRBJ2-5,few,.,TGCGCCAGCAGCCAAGATCCCGGGACAACCCAAGAGACCCAGTACTTC,CASSQDPGTTQETQYF
TRBV9,TRBJ1-1,many,.,TGTGCCAGCAGTGTTGCGAACACTGAAGCTTTCTTT,CASSVANTEAFF
TRBV12-3/TRBV12-4,TRBJ2-1,.,TRBD1,TGTGCCAGCAGGTCCCCACTGGGACAGGTCTCCTACAATGAGCAGTTCTTC,CASRSPLGQVSYNEQFF
TRBV7-9,TRBJ1-6,many,.,TGTGCCAGCGCGACTGGGGGTTTGAATTCACCCCTCCACTTT,CASATGGLNSPLHF
TRBV20-1,TRBJ1-5,.,.,TGCAGTGCTAGTGTAGGGATGAGGGATCAGCCCCAGCATTTT,CSASVGMRDQPQHF
TRBV4-3,TRBJ2-2,.,TRBD1,TGCGCCAGCAGCCGGGGACAGGGGGCTTATGGCGGGGAGCTGTTTTTT,CASSRGQGAYGGELFF
TRBV7-6,TRBJ2-3,.,.,TGTGCCAGCAGCCATCCAGGGACCCCTAGCACAGATACGCAGTATTTT,CASSHPGTPSTDTQYF
TRBV6-6,TRBJ1-2,.,.,TGTGCCAACTATGTTTTTGCCTATGGCTACACCTTC,CANYVFAYGYTF
TRBV20-1,TRBJ2-5,.,.,TGCAGTGCCCCTCGGGTGGTCCGCACGGTGTCGGGCCGCCAACAAGAGACCCAGTACTTC,CSAPRVVRTVSGRQQETQYF
TRBV7-6,TRBJ2-3,few,TRBD2,TGTGCCAGCAGCTTAATGGAAGCGGGGGTATCGGGAGATACGCAGTATTTT,CASSLMEAGVSGDTQYF